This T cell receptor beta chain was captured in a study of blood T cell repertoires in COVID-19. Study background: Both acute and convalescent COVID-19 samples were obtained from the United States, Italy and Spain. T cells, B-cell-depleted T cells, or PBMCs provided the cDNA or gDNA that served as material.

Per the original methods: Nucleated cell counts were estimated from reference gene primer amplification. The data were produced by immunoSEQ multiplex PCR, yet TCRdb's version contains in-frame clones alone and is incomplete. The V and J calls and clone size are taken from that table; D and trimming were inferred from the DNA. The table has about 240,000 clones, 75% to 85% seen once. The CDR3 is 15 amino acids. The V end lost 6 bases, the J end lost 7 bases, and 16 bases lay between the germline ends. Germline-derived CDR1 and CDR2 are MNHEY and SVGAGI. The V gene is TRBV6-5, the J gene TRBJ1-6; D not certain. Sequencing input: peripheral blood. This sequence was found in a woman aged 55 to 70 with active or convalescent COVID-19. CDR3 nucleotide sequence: TGTGCCAGCAGCTACACCCGGGAGCGAAATTCACCCCTCCACTTT. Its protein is CASSYTRERNSPLHF.